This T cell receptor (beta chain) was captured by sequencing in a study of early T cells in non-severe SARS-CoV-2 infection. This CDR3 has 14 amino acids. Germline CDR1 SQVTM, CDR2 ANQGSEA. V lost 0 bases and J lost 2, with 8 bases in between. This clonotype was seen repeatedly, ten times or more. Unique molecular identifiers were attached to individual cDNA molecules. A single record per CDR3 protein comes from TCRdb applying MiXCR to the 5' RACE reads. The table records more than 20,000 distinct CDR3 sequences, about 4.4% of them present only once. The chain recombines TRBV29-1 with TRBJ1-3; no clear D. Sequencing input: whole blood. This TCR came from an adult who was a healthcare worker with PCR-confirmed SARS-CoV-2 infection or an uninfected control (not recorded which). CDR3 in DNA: TGCAGCGTTGAAGATTCGGCAGCTGGAAACACCATATATTTT. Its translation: CSVEDSAAGNTIYF.